Presented here are 2 T cell receptor beta chains from one specimen sequenced in a study of T cell responses to AZD1222 COVID-19 vaccine. The table came from immunoSEQ multiplex PCR; TCRdb's copy has only in-frame clones and leaves some out. The table records around 150,000 clones, roughly 88% of them present only once. Source: peripheral blood, taken 28 days after the second AZD1222 dose. These receptors were obtained from an adult who received the AZD1222 COVID-19 vaccine.

This clone was seen once. The chain is built from TRBV27 and TRBJ1-1, with a possible D match to TRBD1 (5 bases). Germline CDR1 reads MNHEY; CDR2 reads SMNVEV (reference sequence). CDR3 size: 15 residues. V lost 5 bases and J 4 bases, leaving 17 bases between the germline ends. Here the CDR3 reads CASSPYSGGSTEAFF. As DNA, the CDR3 is TGTGCCAGCAGTCCTTACTCGGGGGGGAGCACTGAAGCTTTCTTT.

CDR3 in amino acids: CASSYLGGRNQPQHF. In DNA, the CDR3 is TGTGCCAGCAGCTACCTAGGGGGGCGCAATCAGCCCCAGCATTTT. The chain couples TRBV7-8 to TRBJ1-5; D might be TRBD1 (6 bases). Trimming shortened V by 4 bases and J by 2 bases, and 12 bases separated the two germline ends. CDR3 size: 15 residues. Looked up from germline, CDR1 is SGHVS and CDR2 is FQNEAQ.